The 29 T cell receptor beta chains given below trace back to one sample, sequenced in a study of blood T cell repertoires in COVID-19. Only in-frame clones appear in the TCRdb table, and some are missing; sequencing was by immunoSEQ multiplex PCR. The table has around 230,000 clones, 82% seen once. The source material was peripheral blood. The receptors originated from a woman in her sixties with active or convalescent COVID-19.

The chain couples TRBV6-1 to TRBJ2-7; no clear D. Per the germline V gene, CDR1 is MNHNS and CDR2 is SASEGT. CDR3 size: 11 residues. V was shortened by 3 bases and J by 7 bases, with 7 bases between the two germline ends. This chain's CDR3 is CASSESGEQYF. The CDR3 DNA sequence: TGTGCCAGCAGTGAGTCGGGTGAGCAGTACTTC.

The CDR3 spells CASSSRQQETQYF. The CDR3 nucleotides read TGTGCCAGCAGCTCTCGACAGCAAGAGACCCAGTACTTC. The rearrangement links TRBV7-6 to TRBJ2-5; TRBD1 is a possible D gene (5 bases). V gave up 4 bases and J gave up 2 bases, with 8 bases separating them. Germline CDR1 reads SGHVS; CDR2 reads FNYEAQ. This CDR3 is 13 amino acids long. The whole variable domain, remainder taken from reference TRBV7-6 and TRBJ2-5, is GAGVSQSPRYKVTKRGQDVALRCDPISGHVSLYWYRQALGQGPEFLTYFNYEAQQDKSGLPNDRFSAERPEGSISTLTIQRTEQRDSAMYRCASSSRQQETQYFGPGTRLLVL.

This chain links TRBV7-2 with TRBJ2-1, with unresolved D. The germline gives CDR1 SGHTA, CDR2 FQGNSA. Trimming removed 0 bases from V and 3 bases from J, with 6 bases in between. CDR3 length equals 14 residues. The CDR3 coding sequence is TGTGCCAGCAGCTTAGCCCTGAGCTACAATGAGCAGTTCTTC. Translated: CASSLALSYNEQFF.

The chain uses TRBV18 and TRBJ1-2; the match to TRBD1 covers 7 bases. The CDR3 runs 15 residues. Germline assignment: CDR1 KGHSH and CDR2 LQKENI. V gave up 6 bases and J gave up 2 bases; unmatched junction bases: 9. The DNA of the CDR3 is TGTGCCAGCTCCCCTAACCGGGACAGCAACTATGGCTACACCTTC. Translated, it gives CASSPNRDSNYGYTF.

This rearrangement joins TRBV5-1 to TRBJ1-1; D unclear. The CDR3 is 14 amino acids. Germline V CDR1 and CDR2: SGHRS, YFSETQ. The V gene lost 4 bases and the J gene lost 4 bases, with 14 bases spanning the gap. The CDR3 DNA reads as TGCGCCAGCAGCAAAGAGGGAGGGAGCACTGAAGCTTTCTTT. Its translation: CASSKEGGSTEAFF.

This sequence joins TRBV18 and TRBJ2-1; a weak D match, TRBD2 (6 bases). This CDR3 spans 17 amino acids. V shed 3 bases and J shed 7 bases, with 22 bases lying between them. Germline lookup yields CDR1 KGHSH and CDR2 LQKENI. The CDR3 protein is CASSPNAGRSGKNEQFF. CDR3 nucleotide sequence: TGTGCCAGCTCACCCAACGCGGGACGCTCGGGGAAGAATGAGCAGTTCTTC.

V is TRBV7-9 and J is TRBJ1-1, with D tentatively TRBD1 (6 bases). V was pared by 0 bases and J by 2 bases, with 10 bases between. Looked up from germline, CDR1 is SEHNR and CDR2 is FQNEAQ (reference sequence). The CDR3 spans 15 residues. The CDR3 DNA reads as TGTGCCAGCAGCTTAGCAGGGACACCTAACACTGAAGCTTTCTTT. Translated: CASSLAGTPNTEAFF.

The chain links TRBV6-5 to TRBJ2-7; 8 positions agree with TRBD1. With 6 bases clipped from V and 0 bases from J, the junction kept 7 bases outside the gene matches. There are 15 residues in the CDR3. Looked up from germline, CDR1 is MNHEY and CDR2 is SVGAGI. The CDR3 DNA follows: TGTGCCAGCAGACCTGACAGGGGTCCCTCCTACGAGCAGTACTTC. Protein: CASRPDRGPSYEQYF.

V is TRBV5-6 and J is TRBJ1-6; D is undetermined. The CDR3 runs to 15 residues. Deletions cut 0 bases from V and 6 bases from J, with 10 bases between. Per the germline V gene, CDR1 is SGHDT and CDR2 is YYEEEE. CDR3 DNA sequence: TGTGCCAGCAGCTTGGGACACCCCGGTAATTCACCCCTCCACTTT. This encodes CASSLGHPGNSPLHF.

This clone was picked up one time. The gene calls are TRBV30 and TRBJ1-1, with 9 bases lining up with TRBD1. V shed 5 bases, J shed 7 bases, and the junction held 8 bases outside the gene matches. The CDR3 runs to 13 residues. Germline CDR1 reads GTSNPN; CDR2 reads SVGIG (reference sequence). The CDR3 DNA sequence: TGTGCCTGGGCCGGGACAGGGAACGGTGAAGCTTTCTTT. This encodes CAWAGTGNGEAFF. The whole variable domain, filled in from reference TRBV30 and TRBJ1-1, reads SQTIHQWPATLVQPVGSPLSLECTVEGTSNPNLYWYRQAAGRGLQLLFYSVGIGQISSEVPQNLSASRPQDRQFILSSKKLLLSDSGFYLCAWAGTGNGEAFFGQGTRLTVV.

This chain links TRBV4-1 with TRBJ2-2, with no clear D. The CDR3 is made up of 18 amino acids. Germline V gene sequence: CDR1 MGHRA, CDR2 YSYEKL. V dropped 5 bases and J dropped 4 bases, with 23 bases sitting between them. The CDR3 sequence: CASSKKTLGAGSTGELFF. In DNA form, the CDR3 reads TGCGCCAGCAGCAAAAAGACACTCGGTGCAGGCTCCACCGGGGAGCTGTTTTTT.

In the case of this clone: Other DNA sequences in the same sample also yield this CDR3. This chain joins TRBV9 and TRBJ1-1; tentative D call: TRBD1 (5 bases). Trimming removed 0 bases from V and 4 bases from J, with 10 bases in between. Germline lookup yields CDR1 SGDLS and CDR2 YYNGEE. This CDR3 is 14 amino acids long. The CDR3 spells CASSVVPGGTEAFF. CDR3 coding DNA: TGTGCCAGCAGCGTAGTTCCGGGGGGCACTGAAGCTTTCTTT.

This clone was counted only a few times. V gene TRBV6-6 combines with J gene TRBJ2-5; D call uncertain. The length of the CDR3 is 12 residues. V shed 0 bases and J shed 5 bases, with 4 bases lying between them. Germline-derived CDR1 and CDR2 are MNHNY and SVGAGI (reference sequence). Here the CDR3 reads CASSYSRETQYF. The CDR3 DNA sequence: TGTGCCAGCAGTTACTCGAGGGAGACCCAGTACTTC.

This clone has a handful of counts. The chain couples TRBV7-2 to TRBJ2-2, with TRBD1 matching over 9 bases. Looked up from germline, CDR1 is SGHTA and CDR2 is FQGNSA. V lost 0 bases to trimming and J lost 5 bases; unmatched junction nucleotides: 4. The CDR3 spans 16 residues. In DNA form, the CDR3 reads TGTGCCAGCAGCTTAGCCTTGACAGGGGGGACCGGGGAGCTGTTTTTT. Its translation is CASSLALTGGTGELFF.

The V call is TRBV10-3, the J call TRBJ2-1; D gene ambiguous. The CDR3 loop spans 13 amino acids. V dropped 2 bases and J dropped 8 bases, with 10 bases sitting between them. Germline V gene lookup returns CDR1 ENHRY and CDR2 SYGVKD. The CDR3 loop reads CAISEPEIYEQFF. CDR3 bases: TGTGCCATCAGTGAGCCCGAGATCTATGAGCAGTTCTTC.

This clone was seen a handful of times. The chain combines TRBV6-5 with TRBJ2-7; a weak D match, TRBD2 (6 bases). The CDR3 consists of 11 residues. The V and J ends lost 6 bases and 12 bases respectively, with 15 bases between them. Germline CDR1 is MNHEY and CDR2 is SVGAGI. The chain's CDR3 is CASRYHGTAYF. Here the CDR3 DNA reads TGTGCCAGCAGGTACCACGGGACTGCGTACTTC.

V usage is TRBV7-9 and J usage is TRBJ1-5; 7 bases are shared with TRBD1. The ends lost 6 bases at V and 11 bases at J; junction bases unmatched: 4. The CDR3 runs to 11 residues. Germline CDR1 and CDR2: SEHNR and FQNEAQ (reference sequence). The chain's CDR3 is CASSSDRAQHF. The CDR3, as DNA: TGTGCCAGCAGTAGCGACAGGGCCCAGCATTTT.

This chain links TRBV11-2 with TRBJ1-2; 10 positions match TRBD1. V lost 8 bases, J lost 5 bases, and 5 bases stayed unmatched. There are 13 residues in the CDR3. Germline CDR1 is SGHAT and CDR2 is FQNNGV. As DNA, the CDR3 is TGTGCCAGCCGCCTGGGACAGGGGTATGGCTACACCTTC. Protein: CASRLGQGYGYTF.

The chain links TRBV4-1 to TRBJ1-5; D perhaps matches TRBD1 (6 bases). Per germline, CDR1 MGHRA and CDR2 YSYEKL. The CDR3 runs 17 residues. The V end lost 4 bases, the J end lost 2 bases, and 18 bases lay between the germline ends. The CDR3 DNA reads TGCGCCAGCAGCCCTTTAGGGGGTGAGGAAGGCAATCAGCCCCAGCATTTT. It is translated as CASSPLGGEEGNQPQHF.

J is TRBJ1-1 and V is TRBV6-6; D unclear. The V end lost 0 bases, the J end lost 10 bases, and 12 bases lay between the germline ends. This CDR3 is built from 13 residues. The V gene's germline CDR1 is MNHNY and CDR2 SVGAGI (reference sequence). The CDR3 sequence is CASSYSLGEGAFF. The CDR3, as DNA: TGTGCCAGCAGTTACTCCCTGGGAGAGGGAGCTTTCTTT.

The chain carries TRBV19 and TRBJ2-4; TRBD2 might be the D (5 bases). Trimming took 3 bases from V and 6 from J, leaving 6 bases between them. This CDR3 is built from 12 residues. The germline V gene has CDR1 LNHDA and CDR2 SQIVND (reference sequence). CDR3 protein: CASSIRGNIQYF. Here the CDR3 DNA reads TGTGCCAGTAGTATTCGGGGAAACATTCAGTACTTC.

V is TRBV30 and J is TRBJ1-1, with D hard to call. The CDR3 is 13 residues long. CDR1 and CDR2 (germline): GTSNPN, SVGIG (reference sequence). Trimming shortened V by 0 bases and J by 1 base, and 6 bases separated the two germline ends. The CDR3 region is CAWSVYRNTEAFF. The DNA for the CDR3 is TGTGCCTGGAGTGTATATCGGAACACTGAAGCTTTCTTT.

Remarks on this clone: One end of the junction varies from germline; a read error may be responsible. CDR3 in amino acids: CVSSLAAGGSPLHF. CDR3 nucleotide sequence: TGTGTCAGCAGCTTAGCGGCGGGGGGTTCACCCCTCCACTTT. This chain connects TRBV7-8 to TRBJ1-6; maybe TRBD1 (5 bases). The germline V gene has CDR1 SGHVS and CDR2 FQNEAQ. The CDR3 totals 14 residues. Complete variable domain (other parts from reference TRBV7-8 and TRBJ1-6): GAGVSQSPRYKVAKRGQDVALRCDPISGHVSLFWYQQALGQGPEFLTYFQNEAQLDKSGLPSDRFFAERPEGSVSTLKIQRTQQEDSAVYLCVSSLAAGGSPLHFGNGTRLTVT.

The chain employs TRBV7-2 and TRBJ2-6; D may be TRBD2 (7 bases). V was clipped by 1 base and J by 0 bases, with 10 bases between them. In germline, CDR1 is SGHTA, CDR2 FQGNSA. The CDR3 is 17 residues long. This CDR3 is CASSLVGGASGANVLTF. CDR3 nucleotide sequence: TGTGCCAGCAGCTTAGTGGGGGGGGCCTCTGGGGCCAACGTCCTGACTTTC.

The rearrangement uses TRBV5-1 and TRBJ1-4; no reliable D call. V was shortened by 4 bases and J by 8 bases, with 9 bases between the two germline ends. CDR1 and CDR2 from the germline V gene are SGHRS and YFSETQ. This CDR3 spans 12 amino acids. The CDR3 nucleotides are TGCGCCAGCAGCCTCTCGTCCGAAAAACTGTTTTTT. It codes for CASSLSSEKLFF.

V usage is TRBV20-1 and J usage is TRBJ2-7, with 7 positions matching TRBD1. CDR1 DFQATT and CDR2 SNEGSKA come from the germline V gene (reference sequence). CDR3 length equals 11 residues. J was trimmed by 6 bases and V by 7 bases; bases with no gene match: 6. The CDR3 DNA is TGCAGTGTCCGACAGGGTAGCGAGCAGTACTTC. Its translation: CSVRQGSEQYF.

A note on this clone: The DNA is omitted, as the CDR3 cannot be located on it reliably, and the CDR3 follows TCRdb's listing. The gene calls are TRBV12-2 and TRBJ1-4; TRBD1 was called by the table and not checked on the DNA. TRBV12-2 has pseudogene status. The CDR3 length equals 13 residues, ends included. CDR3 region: CASRPVGTGSPFF.

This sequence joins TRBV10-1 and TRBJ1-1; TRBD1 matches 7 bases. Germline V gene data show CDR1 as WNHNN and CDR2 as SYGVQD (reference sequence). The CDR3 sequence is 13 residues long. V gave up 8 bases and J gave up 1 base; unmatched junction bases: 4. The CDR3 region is CASSGTENTEAFF. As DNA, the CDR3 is TGCGCCAGCTCGGGGACAGAGAACACTGAAGCTTTCTTT.

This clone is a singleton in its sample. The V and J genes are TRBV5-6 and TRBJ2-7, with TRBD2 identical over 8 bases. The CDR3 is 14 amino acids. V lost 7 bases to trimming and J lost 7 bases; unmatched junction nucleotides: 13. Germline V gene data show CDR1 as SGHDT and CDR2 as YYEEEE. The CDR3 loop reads CASDQRGPVREQYF. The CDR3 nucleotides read TGTGCCAGCGACCAGCGGGGGCCCGTTAGGGAGCAGTACTTC.